These 20 T cell receptor beta chains were sequenced from one sample in a study of T cell responses to AZD1222 COVID-19 vaccine. The assay was immunoSEQ multiplex PCR, and TCRdb's table has in-frame clones only and misses some. This sample has about 210,000 clones, with around 94% found just once. The sample consisted of peripheral blood, taken 28 days after the second dose of the MenACWY control vaccine. These receptors all stem from an adult who received the MenACWY meningococcal vaccine as a control.

The count of this clone is one. J is TRBJ1-3 and V is TRBV10-3; no clear D. Germline CDR1 and CDR2: ENHRY and SYGVKD. This CDR3 has 15 amino acids. Trimming shortened V by 3 bases and J by 0 bases, and 9 bases separated the two germline ends. The CDR3: CAISDQVYSGNTIYF. For the CDR3, the DNA is TGTGCCATCAGTGACCAGGTCTACTCTGGAAACACCATATATTTT.

The genes are TRBV9 and TRBJ2-3, with a weak D call TRBD1 (6 bases). Germline CDR1 is SGDLS and CDR2 is YYNGEE. V gave up 0 bases and J gave up 7 bases, with 12 bases separating them. The CDR3 length is 14 residues. In DNA form, the CDR3 reads TGTGCCAGCAGCGTAGGTGGCAGGGGTAATACGCAGTATTTT. It yields the protein CASSVGGRGNTQYF.

This chain uses TRBV19 with TRBJ1-5; possibly TRBD1 for D (6 bases). Trimming stripped 9 bases from V and 0 bases from J, with 15 bases between. The CDR3 contains 15 residues. Germline V gene data show CDR1 as LNHDA and CDR2 as SQIVND (reference sequence). Written as DNA, the CDR3 is TGTGCCAGCGAAAGGACAGCGATTAGCAATCAGCCCCAGCATTTT. This translates into CASERTAISNQPQHF.

The V call is TRBV3-1 (or the pseudogene TRBV3-2), the J call TRBJ2-6; D gene ambiguous. V was shortened by 3 bases and J by 5 bases, with 11 bases between the two germline ends. The CDR3 sequence is 15 residues long. Germline-derived CDR1 and CDR2 are LGHDT and YNNKEL (reference sequence). CDR3 amino acids: CASSQTPSWANVLTF. CDR3 DNA: TGTGCCAGCAGCCAGACCCCATCCTGGGCCAACGTCCTGACTTTC.

The gene calls are TRBV4-1 and TRBJ2-7; 7 nucleotides match TRBD2. The V gene's germline CDR1 is MGHRA and CDR2 YSYEKL. The CDR3 loop spans 15 amino acids. The J segment lost 0 bases and the V segment lost 1 base, leaving 3 bases of the junction unmatched. CDR3 protein: CASSQVGGSSYEQYF. The CDR3 nucleotides are TGCGCCAGCAGCCAAGTAGGCGGGAGCTCCTACGAGCAGTACTTC.

This chain uses TRBV6-6 with TRBJ2-1; D is undetermined. The CDR3 contains 13 residues. CDR1 is MNHNY, CDR2 SVGAGI, per germline (reference sequence). V dropped 2 bases and J dropped 8 bases, with 10 bases sitting between them. Here the CDR3 DNA reads TGTGCCAGCAGTTACCCATACGTCCATGAGCAGTTCTTC. Translated: CASSYPYVHEQFF.

The chain employs TRBV2 and TRBJ2-6; 12 bases line up with TRBD2. The V gene's germline CDR1 is SNHLY and CDR2 FYNNEI. The junction had 5 bases not matched to a gene; V was cut back by 5 bases and J by 0 bases. The CDR3 sequence is 18 residues long. The CDR3 DNA is TGTGCCAGCAGTTTTACGGGACTAGCGGGCTCTGGGGCCAACGTCCTGACTTTC. This translates into CASSFTGLAGSGANVLTF.

The V and J genes are TRBV28 and TRBJ1-4; the match to TRBD1 covers 10 bases. J lost 8 bases, V lost 4 bases, and 7 bases had no gene match. The CDR3 contains 15 residues. The V gene's germline CDR1 is MDHEN and CDR2 SYDVKM. DNA for the CDR3: TGTGCCAGCAGTTCCCGAGGACAGGGGGGAGAAAAACTGTTTTTT. Protein sequence: CASSSRGQGGEKLFF. The whole variable domain, filled in from reference TRBV28 and TRBJ1-4, reads DVKVTQSSRYLVKRTGEKVFLECVQDMDHENMFWYRQDPGLGLRLIYFSYDVKMKEKGDIPEGYSVSREKKERFSLILESASTNQTSMYLCASSSRGQGGEKLFFGSGTQLSVL.

This chain connects TRBV6-1 to TRBJ2-3; TRBD2 matches at 11 bases. Trimming at V came to 2 bases and at J to 2 bases, leaving 6 bases not matched to a gene. The CDR3 loop spans 17 amino acids. Germline lookup yields CDR1 MNHNS and CDR2 SASEGT. This CDR3 is CASSESIAGGYTDTQYF. In DNA, the CDR3 is TGTGCCAGCAGTGAATCAATAGCGGGGGGGTACACAGATACGCAGTATTTT.

The chain joins TRBV7-9 to TRBJ2-2; D is unresolved. This CDR3 contains 17 residues. V was pared by 4 bases and J by 4 bases, with 19 bases between. In germline, CDR1 is SEHNR, CDR2 FQNEAQ (reference sequence). CDR3 protein: CASSSQSLLRVTGELFF. The CDR3 region has the DNA TGTGCCAGCAGCTCCCAATCACTACTAAGAGTCACCGGGGAGCTGTTTTTT.

This chain connects TRBV6-2 or TRBV6-3 to TRBJ1-3; D call uncertain. The CDR3 totals 15 residues. Germline V lookup: CDR1 MNHEY, CDR2 SVGEGT. Trimming removed 2 bases from V and 0 bases from J, with 8 bases in between. CDR3 DNA: TGTGCCAGCAGTTACGGTGACAACTCTGGAAACACCATATATTTT. Its protein is CASSYGDNSGNTIYF.

The V and J genes are TRBV6-2 or TRBV6-3 and TRBJ2-7; tentative D call: TRBD2 (6 bases). Germline CDR1 MNHEY, CDR2 SVGEGT. This CDR3 is 14 amino acids long. Trimming took off 4 bases at V and 1 base at J, with 11 bases between the two ends. CDR3 residues: CASSSGVLSYEQYF. CDR3 nucleotide sequence: TGTGCCAGCAGTTCGGGAGTTCTATCCTACGAGCAGTACTTC.

This clone was found once. The V and J genes are TRBV9 and TRBJ1-1; 8 bases map to TRBD1. Looked up from germline, CDR1 is SGDLS and CDR2 is YYNGEE. V lost 4 bases to trimming and J lost 6 bases; unmatched junction nucleotides: 14. The CDR3 sequence is 16 residues long. DNA for the CDR3: TGTGCCAGCAGCCCCCACGCTGGACAGGGAAAGCCTGAAGCTTTCTTT. Its translation: CASSPHAGQGKPEAFF.

The genes are TRBV4-1 and TRBJ1-5; D is unresolved. The germline gives CDR1 MGHRA, CDR2 YSYEKL. The ends were cut back, 0 bases at V and 10 bases at J, with 10 bases in the middle. The CDR3 consists of 13 residues. The CDR3 nucleotides read TGCGCCAGCAGCCAAGATCAGGATACCCCCCAGCATTTT. Encoded protein: CASSQDQDTPQHF.

The genes are TRBV28 and TRBJ2-2; TRBD1 might be the D (5 bases). CDR1 is MDHEN and CDR2 is SYDVKM in the germline V gene. Trimming removed 1 base at V and 4 bases at J, with 19 bases between. The length of the CDR3 is 18 residues. CDR3 coding DNA: TGTGCCAGCAGTTTATTCAGACAGATAGGGATGGGCACCGGGGAGCTGTTTTTT. Translated, it gives CASSLFRQIGMGTGELFF.

The chain uses TRBV5-6 and TRBJ1-2; D is perhaps TRBD1 (6 bases). Germline V gene data show CDR1 as SGHDT and CDR2 as YYEEEE. CDR3 size: 13 residues. The V end lost 3 bases, the J end lost 3 bases, and 9 bases lay between the germline ends. CDR3 nucleotide sequence: TGTGCCAGCAGCTCAGGACAGTACTATGGCTACACCTTC. Protein sequence: CASSSGQYYGYTF.

The V call is TRBV7-8, the J call TRBJ2-7; 7 bases align to TRBD1. J gave up 6 bases and V 5 bases, and 10 bases lay outside the gene matches. The CDR3 has 14 residues. CDR1 is SGHVS and CDR2 is FQNEAQ in the germline V gene. The DNA of the CDR3 is TGTGCCAGCAGCCCAGAGACAGGGTCCAGCGAGCAGTACTTC. As protein: CASSPETGSSEQYF.

The V call is TRBV25-1, the J call TRBJ1-4, with 8 bases lining up with TRBD1. Germline V gene data show CDR1 as MGHDK and CDR2 as SYGVNS. This CDR3 is 15 amino acids long. V lost 3 bases, J lost 8 bases, and 8 bases stayed unmatched. The CDR3 here is CASSERQGFLEKLFF. CDR3 coding DNA: TGTGCCAGCAGTGAGCGACAGGGGTTTTTGGAAAAACTGTTTTTT.

The chain carries TRBV7-9 and TRBJ2-3; 8 bases line up with TRBD1. The CDR3 consists of 15 residues. CDR1 and CDR2 (germline): SEHNR, FQNEAQ (reference sequence). V shed 5 bases and J 0 bases; nucleotides not matched to a gene: 4. In nucleotides, the CDR3 is TGTGCCAGCAGCCCGAGGACAGGGAGCACAGATACGCAGTATTTT. Protein sequence: CASSPRTGSTDTQYF.

The V gene is TRBV4-1, the J gene TRBJ1-1; D is possibly TRBD1 (5 bases). Germline V gene lookup returns CDR1 MGHRA and CDR2 YSYEKL. The CDR3 extends over 15 amino acids. Trimming took off 0 bases at V and 3 bases at J, with 11 bases between the two ends. CDR3 residues: CASSQEERGDTEAFF. The CDR3 DNA is TGCGCCAGCAGCCAAGAGGAACGAGGGGACACTGAAGCTTTCTTT.